This TCR beta chain was identified during a study of T cell responses to AZD1222 COVID-19 vaccine. Whole-study results and caveats: Most donors were white British, females outnumbered males, and clonal diversity was possibly underestimated.

This CDR3 is 18 amino acids long. V was pared by 3 bases and J by 8 bases, with 17 bases of the junction left unmatched. Germline CDR1 is LNHDA and CDR2 is SQIVND (reference sequence). The method was immunoSEQ multiplex PCR; TCRdb's version includes in-frame clones alone and lacks a portion of them. This sample has about 270,000 clones, with 90% to 95% found just once. For this clone: Its antigen is as yet unknown.

The receptor was derived from an adult who received the AZD1222 COVID-19 vaccine. Sequences were derived from peripheral blood, sampled 28 days after the second AZD1222 dose. The V gene is TRBV19, the J gene TRBJ2-1, with 9 bases lining up with TRBD2. This chain's CDR3 is CASSIGGLAGRWRDEQFF. In DNA, the CDR3 is TGTGCCAGTAGTATCGGGGGACTAGCCGGTCGGTGGCGCGATGAGCAGTTCTTC.